One and the same sample provided the 15 T cell receptor beta chains below, sequenced in a study of blood T cell repertoires in COVID-19. Repertoires were generated with immunoSEQ multiplex PCR, while TCRdb's copy carries only in-frame clones and drops some. The sample records under 300,000 clones, around 90% being singletons. Material for sequencing was peripheral blood. The receptors stem from a woman aged 40 to 50 with acute or convalescent COVID-19.

The CDR3 region has the DNA TGTGCCAGCAGTCTATACTACGAGCAGTACGTC. This encodes CASSLYYEQYV. The V call is TRBV6-5, the J call TRBJ2-7; no clear D gene. Germline loops: CDR1 MNHEY, CDR2 SVGAGI. V shed 5 bases and J shed 3 bases, with 5 bases lying between them. The CDR3 contains 11 residues.

The chain couples TRBV10-3 to TRBJ2-1, with no clear D. V lost 7 bases, J lost 3 bases, and 10 bases lay in between. CDR1 is ENHRY, CDR2 SYGVKD, per germline. The CDR3 spans 13 residues. In nucleotides, the CDR3 is TGTGCCATCACCCTGGAGATCTACAATGAGCAGTTCTTC. As protein: CAITLEIYNEQFF.

The V call is TRBV6-5, the J call TRBJ1-5; a possible D gene is TRBD1 (5 bases). CDR1 MNHEY and CDR2 SVGAGI come from the germline V gene. V lost 7 bases and J 2 bases, leaving 12 bases between the germline ends. The CDR3 is 14 residues long. CDR3 DNA: TGTGCCAGCAATACGGGGGGAGGCAATCAGCCCCAGCATTTT. This translates into CASNTGGGNQPQHF.

Regarding this clone: In this CDR3 the conserved last residue, phenylalanine or tryptophan, is missing, so a read error is likely. No DNA is shown, since the ends of the CDR3 on it are uncertain; the CDR3 is the one TCRdb lists. The CDR3 protein is CAISESNLAGVAL. This sequence joins TRBV10-3 and TRBJ2-3; the D call in the table, TRBD2, was not verified against the DNA. The V gene's germline CDR1 is ENHRY and CDR2 SYGVKD. The CDR3 spans 13 residues, counting both ends.

CDR3 region: CASSLEAGSVKSPLHF. CDR3 nucleotides: TGCGCCAGCAGCTTGGAGGCGGGTTCGGTTAAATCACCCCTCCACTTT. The rearrangement links TRBV5-1 to TRBJ1-6; D is ambiguous. This CDR3 is 16 amino acids long. V shed 0 bases and J shed 10 bases, with 17 bases lying between them. Germline-derived CDR1 and CDR2 are SGHRS and YFSETQ.

The rearrangement links TRBV6-5 to TRBJ1-1, with 9 bases fitting TRBD1. The V segment lost 7 bases and the J segment 4 bases; nucleotides outside the gene matches: 7. The CDR3 is made up of 14 amino acids. Germline V gene sequence: CDR1 MNHEY, CDR2 SVGAGI. DNA for the CDR3: TGTGCCAGCACTCGGGGACAGGGTGGCACTGAAGCTTTCTTT. Residues: CASTRGQGGTEAFF.

The chain joins TRBV3-1 (or the pseudogene TRBV3-2) to TRBJ2-7; D gene unclear. V lost 1 base and J 6 bases, leaving 13 bases between the germline ends. The CDR3 totals 14 residues. CDR1 is LGHDT and CDR2 is YNNKEL in the germline V gene (reference sequence). CDR3 DNA: TGTGCCAGCAGCCAAGGAACGCGGTTGAGCGAGCAGTACGTC. It encodes CASSQGTRLSEQYV.

The J gene is TRBJ1-5, the V gene TRBV10-3; D may be TRBD1 (5 bases). The CDR3 totals 16 residues. Trimming pared 2 bases from V and 3 bases from J, leaving 14 bases between. Germline CDR1 ENHRY, CDR2 SYGVKD. This CDR3 is CAISEHSGDSNQPQHF. The CDR3 region has the DNA TGTGCCATCAGTGAGCATTCGGGGGATTCCAATCAGCCCCAGCATTTT.

The rearrangement joins TRBV6-5 to TRBJ1-2; no clear D. This CDR3 region has 15 residues. Trimming took 2 bases from V and 7 from J, leaving 17 bases between them. Germline V gene sequence: CDR1 MNHEY, CDR2 SVGAGI. CDR3 sequence reads: CASSYSTNGEPGYTF. CDR3 coding DNA: TGTGCCAGCAGTTACAGTACAAACGGGGAGCCTGGCTACACCTTC.

This chain joins TRBV2 and TRBJ2-1, with a tentative D call TRBD2 (5 bases). V shed 7 bases and J shed 0 bases, with 13 bases lying between them. CDR1 is SNHLY, CDR2 FYNNEI, per germline. There are 15 residues in the CDR3. The CDR3 bases are TGTGCCAGCACCGGGGAACAAAGCTCCTACAATGAGCAGTTCTTC. Its protein is CASTGEQSSYNEQFF.

This chain connects TRBV15 to TRBJ1-2, with D uncertain. Germline V gene sequence: CDR1 LNHNV, CDR2 YYDKDF (reference sequence). This CDR3 has 12 amino acids. V lost 0 bases, J lost 8 bases, and 7 bases lay in between. As DNA, the CDR3 is TGTGCCACCAGCAGAGAGAAGCGGGGCTACACCTTC. It codes for CATSREKRGYTF. The full variable domain, its missing parts supplied by reference TRBV15 and TRBJ1-2, is DAMVIQNPRYQVTQFGKPVTLSCSQTLNHNVMYWYQQKSSQAPKLLFHYYDKDFNNEADTPDNFQSRRPNTSFCFLDIRSPGLGDTAMYLCATSREKRGYTFGSGTRLTVV.

The chain uses TRBV27 and TRBJ2-3; 9 bases are a match to TRBD1. The V gene's germline CDR1 is MNHEY and CDR2 SMNVEV (reference sequence). V dropped 2 bases and J dropped 3; count of bases not matched to a gene: 9. The CDR3 runs 17 residues. CDR3 nucleotide sequence: TGTGCCAGCAGTTTAGGTTACGGACAGGGGTTAACAGATACGCAGTATTTT. Protein sequence: CASSLGYGQGLTDTQYF.

The CDR3 DNA reads as TGTGCCAGCAGTCTCAGTGCGGGTGTGGAAAAACTGTTTTTT. Translating it yields CASSLSAGVEKLFF. The chain recombines TRBV7-2 with TRBJ1-4; D remains ambiguous. V lost 6 bases, J lost 8 bases, and 16 bases lay in between. Germline assignment: CDR1 SGHTA and CDR2 FQGNSA. The CDR3 length is 14 residues.

V is TRBV5-4 and J is TRBJ2-7, with 7 bases matching TRBD1. This CDR3 has 15 amino acids. Trimming removed 4 bases from V and 6 bases from J; junction bases left unmatched: 13. Germline lookup yields CDR1 SGHNT and CDR2 YYREEE (reference sequence). The CDR3 region is CASSPDFRTGSEQYV. DNA for the CDR3: TGTGCCAGCAGCCCGGACTTTCGGACAGGTTCCGAGCAGTACGTC.

This clone was seen just once. This chain uses TRBV3-1 (or the pseudogene TRBV3-2) with TRBJ1-3; D might be TRBD1 (5 bases). The V and J ends lost 4 bases and 2 bases respectively, with 24 bases between them. The CDR3 is 19 residues long. Germline V lookup: CDR1 LGHDT, CDR2 YNNKEL (reference sequence). CDR3 loop: CASSPLHPSGMIAGNTIYF. DNA of the CDR3: TGTGCCAGCAGCCCCCTACACCCATCAGGGATGATCGCTGGAAACACCATATATTTT.